This is a list of T cell receptor beta chains from one sample in a study of response to subunit inactivated influenza vaccine. TCRdb passed the RT-PCR reads through MiXCR, listing each CDR3 protein once. The profile shows about half a million distinct CDR3 sequences, 9.5% to 12% of them singletons. This sample comprised PBMCs from blood, obtained about 6 weeks after vaccination. The receptors originated from a man aged 45-65 years who received an inactivated influenza vaccine. CDR3s include the opening cysteine and the closing phenylalanine or tryptophan. The order of the fields is clone size, D gene, J gene, V gene, CDR3 DNA, CDR3 protein. The D gene is left open where the match is weak. Part of the rows lack a size; the others show once, few, many or a class for expanded clones.

clone_size: .
d_call: .
j_call: TRBJ2-7
v_call: TRBV15
cdr3_nt: TGTGCCACCAGCAGAGTCCGAGGCGGGACCTACGAGCAGTACTTC
cdr3_aa: CATSRVRGGTYEQYF

clone_size: .
d_call: .
j_call: TRBJ1-1
v_call: TRBV5-1
cdr3_nt: TGCGCCAGCAGCTTGGCCGGGGGACTATCTGAAGCTTTCTTT
cdr3_aa: CASSLAGGLSEAFF

clone_size: many
d_call: .
j_call: TRBJ2-1
v_call: TRBV20-1
cdr3_nt: TGCAGTGCTAGAACCGGGACCAGAAACAATGAGCAGTTCTTC
cdr3_aa: CSARTGTRNNEQFF

clone_size: few
d_call: TRBD2
j_call: TRBJ2-1
v_call: TRBV18
cdr3_nt: TGTGCCAGCTCACCTTCTAGCGGGACATCGAATGAGCAGTTCTTC
cdr3_aa: CASSPSSGTSNEQFF

clone_size: .
d_call: TRBD2
j_call: TRBJ2-7
v_call: TRBV9
cdr3_nt: TGTGCCAGCAGCGTAGGGGGACTAGCGGGAGTTCACGAGCAGTACTTC
cdr3_aa: CASSVGGLAGVHEQYF

clone_size: .
d_call: .
j_call: TRBJ2-5
v_call: TRBV4-2
cdr3_nt: TGTGCCAGCAGCCAAAGCTCCGATTCGCTCCAGTACTTC
cdr3_aa: CASSQSSDSLQYF

clone_size: .
d_call: .
j_call: TRBJ1-5
v_call: TRBV20-1
cdr3_nt: TGCAGTGCTAGTGGATCTAGCAATCAGCCCCAGCATTTT
cdr3_aa: CSASGSSNQPQHF

clone_size: many
d_call: .
j_call: TRBJ2-3
v_call: TRBV12-3/TRBV12-4
cdr3_nt: TGTGCCAGCAATGTCATGGCGGCTACTAGCACAGATACGCAGTATTTT
cdr3_aa: CASNVMAATSTDTQYF

clone_size: few
d_call: .
j_call: TRBJ2-1
v_call: TRBV7-9
cdr3_nt: TGTGCCAGCAGCTTAGTTGAGCAGTTCTTC
cdr3_aa: CASSLVEQFF

clone_size: .
d_call: .
j_call: TRBJ2-7
v_call: TRBV4-2
cdr3_nt: TGTGCCAGCAGCCAAGATCGCACGGCGCAGTACTTC
cdr3_aa: CASSQDRTAQYF

clone_size: few
d_call: .
j_call: TRBJ2-1
v_call: TRBV4-3
cdr3_nt: TGCGCCAGCAGCCAATTGCCTGCCCAGGGGATCAGTGAGCAGTTCTTC
cdr3_aa: CASSQLPAQGISEQFF

clone_size: few
d_call: .
j_call: TRBJ2-5
v_call: TRBV11-1
cdr3_nt: TGTGCCAGCAGCCGATTCAAGACGACAGACGGGTGGTACCAAGAGACCCAGTACTTC
cdr3_aa: CASSRFKTTDGWYQETQYF

clone_size: few
d_call: TRBD1
j_call: TRBJ1-1
v_call: TRBV20-1
cdr3_nt: TGCAGTGCTGCGGACAGGGAAGTTCGAGCTTTCTTT
cdr3_aa: CSAADREVRAFF

clone_size: few
d_call: .
j_call: TRBJ2-5
v_call: TRBV20-1
cdr3_nt: TGCAGTGCCACGGTGGGACGGACCCAAGAGACCCAGTACTTC
cdr3_aa: CSATVGRTQETQYF

clone_size: .
d_call: TRBD2
j_call: TRBJ2-3
v_call: TRBV11-2
cdr3_nt: TGTGCCAGCAGCTCCCGGACTAGCGGGAGGGCCGGCACGGGGACAGATACGCAGTATTTT
cdr3_aa: CASSSRTSGRAGTGTDTQYF

clone_size: many
d_call: .
j_call: TRBJ1-5
v_call: TRBV4-2
cdr3_nt: TGTGCCAGCAGCCCGCTTATCCAGAATCAGCCCCAGCATTTT
cdr3_aa: CASSPLIQNQPQHF

clone_size: .
d_call: .
j_call: TRBJ2-5
v_call: TRBV20-1
cdr3_nt: TGCAGTGCTAGAGGATGGCAGGACCAAGAGACCCAGTACTTC
cdr3_aa: CSARGWQDQETQYF

clone_size: many
d_call: .
j_call: TRBJ2-1
v_call: TRBV15
cdr3_nt: TGTGCCACCAGCGAAGCGAGAACATACAATGAGCAGTTCTTC
cdr3_aa: CATSEARTYNEQFF

clone_size: .
d_call: TRBD1
j_call: TRBJ2-1
v_call: TRBV28
cdr3_nt: TGTGCCAGCAGCAAAGACAGGGGAGGCCTCTATGAGCAGTTCTTC
cdr3_aa: CASSKDRGGLYEQFF

clone_size: few
d_call: .
j_call: TRBJ1-3
v_call: TRBV5-6
cdr3_nt: TGTGCCAGCAGCTTGCGGGGATTCTCTGGAAACACCATATATTTT
cdr3_aa: CASSLRGFSGNTIYF

clone_size: few
d_call: .
j_call: TRBJ2-1
v_call: TRBV24-1
cdr3_nt: TGTGCCACCAGTGACAGGGGAGACTATGAGCAGTTCTTC
cdr3_aa: CATSDRGDYEQFF

clone_size: few
d_call: .
j_call: TRBJ1-1
v_call: TRBV7-9
cdr3_nt: TGTGCCAGCAGCACAGTGGGGGTGACAGAAGCTTTCTTT
cdr3_aa: CASSTVGVTEAFF

clone_size: many
d_call: .
j_call: TRBJ2-2
v_call: TRBV15
cdr3_nt: TGTGCCACCAGCAGAGATCGTTTGAACACCGGGGAGCTGTTTTTT
cdr3_aa: CATSRDRLNTGELFF

clone_size: .
d_call: .
j_call: TRBJ2-7
v_call: TRBV28
cdr3_nt: TGTGCCAGCAGTTTATTGCTCGAGCAGTACTTC
cdr3_aa: CASSLLLEQYF

clone_size: few
d_call: .
j_call: TRBJ1-2
v_call: TRBV2
cdr3_nt: TGTGCCAGCACTAGCCCAGGGTACTATGGCTACACCTTC
cdr3_aa: CASTSPGYYGYTF

clone_size: .
d_call: TRBD1
j_call: TRBJ1-1
v_call: TRBV9
cdr3_nt: TGTGCCAGCAGCGTAGGTGTCCTACAGGGGCCGGGGACTGAAGCTTTCTTT
cdr3_aa: CASSVGVLQGPGTEAFF

clone_size: few
d_call: TRBD2
j_call: TRBJ2-1
v_call: TRBV6-2/TRBV6-3
cdr3_nt: TGTGCCAGCAGTGGTCGACTAGCGGGATTAGGGTTCGATGAGCAGTTCTTC
cdr3_aa: CASSGRLAGLGFDEQFF

clone_size: few
d_call: TRBD1
j_call: TRBJ1-5
v_call: TRBV3-1
cdr3_nt: TGTGCCAGCAGCCCCGAACAGGGGGCAGGACAGCCCCAGCATTTT
cdr3_aa: CASSPEQGAGQPQHF

clone_size: many
d_call: .
j_call: TRBJ2-3
v_call: TRBV29-1
cdr3_nt: TGCAGCGTTGCCCAGTGGGACCGCACAGATACGCAGTATTTT
cdr3_aa: CSVAQWDRTDTQYF

clone_size: .
d_call: .
j_call: TRBJ1-5
v_call: TRBV6-2/TRBV6-3
cdr3_nt: TGTGCCAGCAGTTACGCCGGGGCCGGTCAGCCCCAGCATTTT
cdr3_aa: CASSYAGAGQPQHF

clone_size: .
d_call: TRBD1
j_call: TRBJ1-6
v_call: TRBV20-1
cdr3_nt: TGCAGTGCCGTGCTGGACAGGGATTCACCCCTCCACTTT
cdr3_aa: CSAVLDRDSPLHF

clone_size: few
d_call: .
j_call: TRBJ2-5
v_call: TRBV11-2
cdr3_nt: TGTGCCAGCAGCTTTGGTGAGGGAGAGACCCAGTACTTC
cdr3_aa: CASSFGEGETQYF

clone_size: .
d_call: .
j_call: TRBJ2-5
v_call: TRBV20-1
cdr3_nt: TGCAGTGCTAGAGGGGGAACCAAAGAGACCCAGTACTTC
cdr3_aa: CSARGGTKETQYF

clone_size: few
d_call: .
j_call: TRBJ2-7
v_call: TRBV6-5
cdr3_nt: TGTGCCAGCAGTTACGCACCGGGATCCTACGAGCAGTACTTC
cdr3_aa: CASSYAPGSYEQYF

clone_size: .
d_call: TRBD1
j_call: TRBJ2-7
v_call: TRBV4-2
cdr3_nt: TGTGCCAGCAGCCAAGATTGGACAGGACTCTCCTACGAGCAGTACTTC
cdr3_aa: CASSQDWTGLSYEQYF

clone_size: .
d_call: TRBD1
j_call: TRBJ2-5
v_call: TRBV20-1
cdr3_nt: TGCAGTGCTAGACCTTGGACAGGGCCTAGGGCAGAGACCCAGTACTTC
cdr3_aa: CSARPWTGPRAETQYF

clone_size: few
d_call: .
j_call: TRBJ1-5
v_call: TRBV24-1
cdr3_nt: TGTGCCACCAGTGGTGACGGGACGAATCAGCCCCAGCATTTT
cdr3_aa: CATSGDGTNQPQHF

clone_size: .
d_call: .
j_call: TRBJ1-4
v_call: TRBV12-3/TRBV12-4
cdr3_nt: TGTGCCAGCACCCCTCAGGGGTCGCCTAATGAAAAACTGTTTTTT
cdr3_aa: CASTPQGSPNEKLFF

clone_size: many
d_call: TRBD1
j_call: TRBJ1-1
v_call: TRBV5-1
cdr3_nt: TGCGCCAGCAGCACGGATGACAGGGGAACTGAAGCTTTCTTT
cdr3_aa: CASSTDDRGTEAFF

clone_size: many
d_call: TRBD2
j_call: TRBJ2-1
v_call: TRBV7-2
cdr3_nt: TGTGCCAGCAGCTTTTTAGCGGGGGGGCTTAATGAGCAGTTCTTC
cdr3_aa: CASSFLAGGLNEQFF

clone_size: few
d_call: .
j_call: TRBJ2-1
v_call: TRBV29-1
cdr3_nt: TGCAGCGTTGAGGGGACTCATGAGCAGTTCTTC
cdr3_aa: CSVEGTHEQFF

clone_size: many
d_call: .
j_call: TRBJ2-7
v_call: TRBV12-3/TRBV12-4
cdr3_nt: TGTGCCAGCAGTTTACATGGGTACGAGCAGTACTTC
cdr3_aa: CASSLHGYEQYF

clone_size: .
d_call: .
j_call: TRBJ2-2
v_call: TRBV13
cdr3_nt: TGTGCCAGCAGCCTAGAGGGCCGGCAGAACACCGGGGAGCTGTTTTTT
cdr3_aa: CASSLEGRQNTGELFF

clone_size: few
d_call: TRBD2
j_call: TRBJ2-7
v_call: TRBV12-3/TRBV12-4
cdr3_nt: TGTGCCAGCAGGGGGACTAGCGTTGGCTACGAGCAGTACTTC
cdr3_aa: CASRGTSVGYEQYF

clone_size: .
d_call: TRBD2
j_call: TRBJ2-2
v_call: TRBV10-2
cdr3_nt: TGCGCCAGCAGGGGGGGAAGCGGGGGGTTCAACACCGGGGAGCTGTTTTTT
cdr3_aa: CASRGGSGGFNTGELFF

clone_size: many
d_call: TRBD2
j_call: TRBJ2-7
v_call: TRBV5-6
cdr3_nt: TGTGCCAGCAGCCCCCAGCGGGAGCCCTCCTACGAGCAGTACTTC
cdr3_aa: CASSPQREPSYEQYF

clone_size: few
d_call: TRBD1
j_call: TRBJ1-2
v_call: TRBV3-1
cdr3_nt: TGTGCCAGCAGCCGAGACATCACAGGGGCGGATGGCTACACCTTC
cdr3_aa: CASSRDITGADGYTF

clone_size: .
d_call: .
j_call: TRBJ1-4
v_call: TRBV5-5
cdr3_nt: TGTGCCAGCAGCTTGGTCCCGCCAGCAACTAATGAAAAACTGTTTTTT
cdr3_aa: CASSLVPPATNEKLFF

clone_size: .
d_call: TRBD2
j_call: TRBJ2-1
v_call: TRBV20-1
cdr3_nt: TGCAGTGCTAAAGGACTAGCGGGGGTCATTACGCAGTTCTTC
cdr3_aa: CSAKGLAGVITQFF